This T cell receptor beta chain was observed in a study of T cell responses to AZD1222 COVID-19 vaccine. The count of this clone is one. The method was immunoSEQ multiplex PCR; TCRdb's version includes in-frame clones alone and lacks a portion of them. Among 100,000 or so clones listed, approximately 90% were seen once. CDR1 and CDR2 (germline): SNHLY, FYNNEI. The junction had 15 bases not matched to a gene; V was cut back by 6 bases and J by 9 bases. CDR3 length equals 15 residues. V and J are TRBV2 and TRBJ2-5; 8 nucleotides line up with TRBD2. This specimen consisted of peripheral blood, obtained 28 days after the second AZD1222 dose. The receptor comes from an adult who received the AZD1222 COVID-19 vaccine. The CDR3 reads CASRPTGAGGRAQYF. In nucleotides, the CDR3 is TGTGCCAGCAGACCAACGGGGGCGGGAGGTCGGGCCCAGTACTTC.